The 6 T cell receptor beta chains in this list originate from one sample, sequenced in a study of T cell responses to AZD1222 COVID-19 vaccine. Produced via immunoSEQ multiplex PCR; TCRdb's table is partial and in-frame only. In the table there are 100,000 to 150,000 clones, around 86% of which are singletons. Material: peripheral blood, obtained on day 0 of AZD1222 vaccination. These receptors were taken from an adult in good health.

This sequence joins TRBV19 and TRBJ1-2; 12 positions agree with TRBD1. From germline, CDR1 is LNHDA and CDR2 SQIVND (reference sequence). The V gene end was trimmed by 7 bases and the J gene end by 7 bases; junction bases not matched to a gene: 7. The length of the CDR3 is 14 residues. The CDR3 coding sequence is TGTGCCAGTAAGTCGGGACAGGGGGCTTTTGGCTACACCTTC. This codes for CASKSGQGAFGYTF. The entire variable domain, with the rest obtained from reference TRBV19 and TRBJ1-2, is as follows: DGGITQSPKYLFRKEGQNVTLSCEQNLNHDAMYWYRQDPGQGLRLIYYSQIVNDFQKGDIAEGYSVSREKKESFPLTVTSAQKNPTAFYLCASKSGQGAFGYTFGSGTRLTVV.

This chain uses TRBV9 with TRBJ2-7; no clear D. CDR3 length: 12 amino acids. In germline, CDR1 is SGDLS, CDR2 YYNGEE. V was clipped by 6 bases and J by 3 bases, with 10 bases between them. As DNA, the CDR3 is TGTGCCAGCAACCCCGTGGGCTACGAGCAGTACTTC. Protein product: CASNPVGYEQYF.

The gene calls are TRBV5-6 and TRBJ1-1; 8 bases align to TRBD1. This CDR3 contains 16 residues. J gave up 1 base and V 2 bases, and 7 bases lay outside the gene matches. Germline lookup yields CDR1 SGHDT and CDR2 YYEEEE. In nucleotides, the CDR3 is TGTGCCAGCAGCTTCGGGACAGGAACAAAGAACACTGAAGCTTTCTTT. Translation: CASSFGTGTKNTEAFF.

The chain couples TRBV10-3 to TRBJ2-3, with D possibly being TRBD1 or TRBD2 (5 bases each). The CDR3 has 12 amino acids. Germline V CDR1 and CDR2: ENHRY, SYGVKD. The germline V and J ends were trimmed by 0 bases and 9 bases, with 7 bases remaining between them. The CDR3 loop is CAISESGDTQYF. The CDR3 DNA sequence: TGTGCCATCAGTGAGTCAGGGGACACGCAGTATTTT.

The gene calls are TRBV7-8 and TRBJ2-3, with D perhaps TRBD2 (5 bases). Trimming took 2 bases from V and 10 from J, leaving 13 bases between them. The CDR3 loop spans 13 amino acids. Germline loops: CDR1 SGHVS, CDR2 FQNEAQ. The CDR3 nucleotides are TGTGCCAGCAGCTTAACACCTTCCGGGGCGCAGTATTTT. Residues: CASSLTPSGAQYF.

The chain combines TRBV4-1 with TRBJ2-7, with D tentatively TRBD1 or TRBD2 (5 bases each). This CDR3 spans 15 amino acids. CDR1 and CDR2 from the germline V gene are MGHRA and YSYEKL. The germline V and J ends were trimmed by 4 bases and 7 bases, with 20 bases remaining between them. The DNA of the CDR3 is TGCGCCAGCAGCCCCGGGACGGGACCCTCCTGGGAGCAGTACTTC. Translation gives CASSPGTGPSWEQYF.